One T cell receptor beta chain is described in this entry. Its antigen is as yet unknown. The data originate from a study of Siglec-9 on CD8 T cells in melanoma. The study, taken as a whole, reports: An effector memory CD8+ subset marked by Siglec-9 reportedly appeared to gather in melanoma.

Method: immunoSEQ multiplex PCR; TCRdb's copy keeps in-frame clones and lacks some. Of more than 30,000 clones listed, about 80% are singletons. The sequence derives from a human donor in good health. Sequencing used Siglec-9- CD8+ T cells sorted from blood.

CDR3 protein: CASSRDAAEQYF. CDR3 sequence (DNA): TGTGCCAGCAGCCGCGACGCGGCCGAGCAGTACTTC. The chain carries TRBV13 and TRBJ2-7; no clear D. Trimming left V 5 bases short and J 6 bases short, with 11 bases between. The CDR3 has 12 amino acids. Looked up from germline, CDR1 is PRHDT and CDR2 is FYEKMQ (reference sequence).